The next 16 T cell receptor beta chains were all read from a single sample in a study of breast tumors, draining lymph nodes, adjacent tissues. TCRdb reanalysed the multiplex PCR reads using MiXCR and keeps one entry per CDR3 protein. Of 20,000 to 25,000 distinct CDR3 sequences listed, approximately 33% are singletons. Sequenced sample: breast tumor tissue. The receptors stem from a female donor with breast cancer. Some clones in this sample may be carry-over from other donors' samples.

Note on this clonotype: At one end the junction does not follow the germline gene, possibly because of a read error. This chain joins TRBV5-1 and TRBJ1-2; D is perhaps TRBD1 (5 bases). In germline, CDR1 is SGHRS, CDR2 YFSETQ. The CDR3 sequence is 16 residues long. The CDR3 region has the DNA TGCGCCAGCAGCCTGGAGGGACTAGCGGGAATGGTTGGCTGCACCTTC. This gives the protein CASSLEGLAGMVGCTF.

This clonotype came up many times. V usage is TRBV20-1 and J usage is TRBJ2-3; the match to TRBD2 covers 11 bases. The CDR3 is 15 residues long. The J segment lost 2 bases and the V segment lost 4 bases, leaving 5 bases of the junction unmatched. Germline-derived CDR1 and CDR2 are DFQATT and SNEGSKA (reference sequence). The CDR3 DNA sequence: TGCAGTGCTACAACGACTAGCGGGAACACAGATACGCAGTATTTT. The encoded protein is CSATTTSGNTDTQYF.

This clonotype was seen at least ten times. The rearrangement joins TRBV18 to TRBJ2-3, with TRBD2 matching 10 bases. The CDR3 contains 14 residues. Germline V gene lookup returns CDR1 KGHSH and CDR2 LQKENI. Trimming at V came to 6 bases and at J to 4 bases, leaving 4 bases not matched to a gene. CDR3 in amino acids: CASSLGTSADTQYF. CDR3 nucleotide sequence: TGTGCCAGCTCCCTCGGGACTAGCGCAGATACGCAGTATTTT.

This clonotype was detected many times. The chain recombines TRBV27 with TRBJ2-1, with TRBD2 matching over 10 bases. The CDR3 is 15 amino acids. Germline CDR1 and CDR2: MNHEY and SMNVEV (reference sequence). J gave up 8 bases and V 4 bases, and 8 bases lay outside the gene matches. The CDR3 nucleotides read TGTGCCAGCAGTTCCCCAATACTAGCGGGGTATGAGCAGTTCTTC. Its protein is CASSSPILAGYEQFF.

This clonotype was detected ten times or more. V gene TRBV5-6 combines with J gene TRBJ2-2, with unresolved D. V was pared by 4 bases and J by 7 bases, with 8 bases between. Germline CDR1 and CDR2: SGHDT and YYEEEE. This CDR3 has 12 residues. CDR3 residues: CASSLRFGELFF. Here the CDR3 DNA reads TGTGCCAGCAGCCTCCGTTTCGGGGAGCTGTTTTTT.

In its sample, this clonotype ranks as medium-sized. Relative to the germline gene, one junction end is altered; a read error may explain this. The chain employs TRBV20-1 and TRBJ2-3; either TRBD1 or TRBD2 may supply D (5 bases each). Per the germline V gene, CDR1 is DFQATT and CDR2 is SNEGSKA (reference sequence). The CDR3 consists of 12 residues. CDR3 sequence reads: CSTRGQETERYF. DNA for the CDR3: TGCAGTACTAGAGGCCAAGAGACAGAGAGGTATTTT.

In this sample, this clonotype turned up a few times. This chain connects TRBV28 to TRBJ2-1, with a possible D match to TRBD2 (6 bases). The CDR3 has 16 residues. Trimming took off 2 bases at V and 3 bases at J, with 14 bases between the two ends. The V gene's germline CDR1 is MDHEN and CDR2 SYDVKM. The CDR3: CASSLRPGGVYNEQFF. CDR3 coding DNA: TGTGCCAGCAGTTTACGGCCTGGCGGGGTCTACAATGAGCAGTTCTTC. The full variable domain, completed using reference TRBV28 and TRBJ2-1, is DVKVTQSSRYLVKRTGEKVFLECVQDMDHENMFWYRQDPGLGLRLIYFSYDVKMKEKGDIPEGYSVSREKKERFSLILESASTNQTSMYLCASSLRPGGVYNEQFFGPGTRLTVL.

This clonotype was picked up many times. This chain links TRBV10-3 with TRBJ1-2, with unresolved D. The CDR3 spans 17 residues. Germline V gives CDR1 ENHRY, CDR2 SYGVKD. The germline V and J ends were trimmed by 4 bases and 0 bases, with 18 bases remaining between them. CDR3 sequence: CAISGPPDGWTNYGYTF. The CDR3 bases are TGTGCCATCAGTGGCCCTCCGGACGGATGGACTAACTATGGCTACACCTTC.

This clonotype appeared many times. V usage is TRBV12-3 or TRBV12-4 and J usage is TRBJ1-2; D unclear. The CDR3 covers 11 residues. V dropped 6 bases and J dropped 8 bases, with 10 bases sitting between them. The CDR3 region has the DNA TGTGCCAGCAGAGGTCCGGGGGGCTACACCTTC. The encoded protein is CASRGPGGYTF.

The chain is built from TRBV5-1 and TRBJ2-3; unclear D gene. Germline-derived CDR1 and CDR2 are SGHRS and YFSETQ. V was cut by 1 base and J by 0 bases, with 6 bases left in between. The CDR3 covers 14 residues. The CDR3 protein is CASSLLGSTDTQYF. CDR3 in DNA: TGCGCCAGCAGCTTGCTAGGAAGCACAGATACGCAGTATTTT.

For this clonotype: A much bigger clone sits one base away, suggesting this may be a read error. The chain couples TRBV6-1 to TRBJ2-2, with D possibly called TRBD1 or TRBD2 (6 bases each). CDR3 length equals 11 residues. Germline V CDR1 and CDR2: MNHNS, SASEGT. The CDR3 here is CASRGGGVLFF. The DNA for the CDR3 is TGTGCCAGCAGGGGGGGCGGGGTGCTGTTTTTT.

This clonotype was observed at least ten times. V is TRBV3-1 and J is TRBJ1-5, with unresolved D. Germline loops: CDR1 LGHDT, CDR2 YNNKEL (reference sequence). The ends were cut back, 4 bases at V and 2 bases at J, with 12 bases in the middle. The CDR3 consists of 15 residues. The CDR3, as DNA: TGTGCCAGCAGCCCGTCCTCGATAGGCAATCAGCCCCAGCATTTT. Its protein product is CASSPSSIGNQPQHF.

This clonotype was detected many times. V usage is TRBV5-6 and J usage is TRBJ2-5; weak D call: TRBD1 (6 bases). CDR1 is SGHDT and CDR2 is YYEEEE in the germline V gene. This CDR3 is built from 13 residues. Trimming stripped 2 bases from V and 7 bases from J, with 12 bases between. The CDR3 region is CASSLPEQGTQYF. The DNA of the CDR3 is TGTGCCAGCAGCTTACCGGAACAGGGGACCCAGTACTTC.

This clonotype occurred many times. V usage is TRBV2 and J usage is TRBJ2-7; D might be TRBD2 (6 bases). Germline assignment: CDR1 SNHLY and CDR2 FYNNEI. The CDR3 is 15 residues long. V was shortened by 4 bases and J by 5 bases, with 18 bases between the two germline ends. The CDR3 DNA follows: TGTGCCAGCAGTGGGGGGAGAGGGAGGAACGACGAGCAGTACTTC. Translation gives CASSGGRGRNDEQYF.

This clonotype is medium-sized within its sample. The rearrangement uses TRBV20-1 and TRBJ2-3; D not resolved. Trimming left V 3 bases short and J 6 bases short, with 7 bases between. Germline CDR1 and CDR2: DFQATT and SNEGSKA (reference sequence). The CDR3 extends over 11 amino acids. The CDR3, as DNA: TGCAGTGCTAGCCGGCTGGATACGCAGTATTTT. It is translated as CSASRLDTQYF.

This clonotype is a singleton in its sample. The CDR3 region has the DNA TGTGCCATCAGCCCCTCGAGCACAGATACGCAGTATTTT. Translated: CAISPSSTDTQYF. This chain links TRBV10-3 with TRBJ2-3; no clear D gene. V lost 6 bases to trimming and J lost 0 bases, with 7 bases between them. CDR3 size: 13 residues. CDR1 is ENHRY, CDR2 SYGVKD, per germline.